This entry lists 31 T cell receptor beta chains sequenced from one sample in a study of blood T cell repertoires in COVID-19. This table comes from immunoSEQ multiplex PCR, and its TCRdb copy is limited to in-frame clones, with some not included. The data contain under 350,000 clones, 75% to 85% of them singletons. Sample: peripheral blood. The receptors shown here come from a human donor in a cohort sampled during active COVID-19.

The genes are TRBV5-1 and TRBJ1-2; D is unclear. The CDR3 contains 14 residues. V lost 0 bases to trimming and J lost 11 bases, with 17 bases between them. From germline, CDR1 is SGHRS and CDR2 YFSETQ. The CDR3 DNA follows: TGCGCCAGCAGCTTGGAAGTTGGCAGGTTTAGGTACACCTTC. It specifies CASSLEVGRFRYTF.

The V call is TRBV6-1, the J call TRBJ2-6; a possible D gene is TRBD1 (5 bases). The germline gives CDR1 MNHNS, CDR2 SASEGT. The CDR3 spans 15 residues. The V end lost 2 bases, the J end lost 2 bases, and 7 bases lay between the germline ends. The DNA for the CDR3 is TGTGCCAGCAGTGAAACCAGGGCTGGGGCCAACGTCCTGACTTTC. It specifies CASSETRAGANVLTF.

The V and J genes are TRBV5-4 and TRBJ2-2, with D possibly TRBD1 on 5 matching bases. V was clipped by 3 bases and J by 7 bases, with 10 bases between them. This CDR3 region has 13 residues. Germline CDR1 is SGHNT and CDR2 is YYREEE (reference sequence). The CDR3 coding sequence is TGTGCCAGCAGCTCCCTGCAGGGCGGGGAGCTGTTTTTT. Translated: CASSSLQGGELFF.

The CDR3 DNA sequence: TGTGCCAGCAGCCCCCTAGAAGCGGGGGTGTCCACAGATACGCAGTATTTT. This sequence encodes CASSPLEAGVSTDTQYF. This chain links TRBV4-2 with TRBJ2-3, with 8 bases matching TRBD2. Germline trimming cut 4 bases from V and 2 bases from J; bases unmatched to any gene: 11. The CDR3 is 17 amino acids. In germline, CDR1 is LGHNA, CDR2 YNFKEQ.

The chain has TRBV5-8 and TRBJ1-1; D gene uncertain. Trimming shortened V by 4 bases and J by 4 bases, and 5 bases separated the two germline ends. Germline V lookup: CDR1 SGHTS, CDR2 YDEGEE. The CDR3 consists of 11 residues. Here the CDR3 DNA reads TGTGCCAGCAGCCACGGCACTGAAGCTTTCTTT. It codes for CASSHGTEAFF.

The chain joins TRBV25-1 to TRBJ1-4; D gene uncertain. Germline loops: CDR1 MGHDK, CDR2 SYGVNS. CDR3 length equals 13 residues. The V end was cut by 2 bases, the J end by 5 bases, with 6 bases between. As DNA, the CDR3 is TGTGCCAGCAGTGAACCCCAGAATGAAAAACTGTTTTTT. Translated, it gives CASSEPQNEKLFF.

The chain is built from TRBV18 and TRBJ1-1, with TRBD1 identical over 9 bases. The CDR3 length is 14 residues. The trim removed 8 bases at V and 1 base at J, leaving 5 bases unmatched. Germline CDR1 KGHSH, CDR2 LQKENI. CDR3 sequence: CASQPTGGNTEAFF. The DNA for the CDR3 is TGTGCCAGCCAACCGACAGGGGGGAACACTGAAGCTTTCTTT.

The count of this clone is one. V gene TRBV4-1 combines with J gene TRBJ1-2, with 8 nucleotides matching TRBD1. With 5 bases clipped from V and 4 bases from J, the junction kept 6 bases outside the gene matches. Germline V gene sequence: CDR1 MGHRA, CDR2 YSYEKL. The CDR3 runs 14 residues. The CDR3 DNA reads TGCGCCAGCAGCGAACAGGGGGTAATCTATGGCTACACCTTC. Amino acid sequence: CASSEQGVIYGYTF.

The chain uses TRBV15 and TRBJ1-5; 8 positions agree with TRBD1. Trimming took 0 bases from V and 9 from J; bases not matched to a gene: 13. CDR1 and CDR2 from the germline V gene are LNHNV and YYDKDF (reference sequence). The CDR3 totals 17 residues. The CDR3 here is CATSRDLGTGGPLPQHF. CDR3 in DNA: TGTGCCACCAGCAGAGATTTAGGGACAGGAGGCCCTCTGCCCCAGCATTTT.

The J gene is TRBJ2-3, the V gene TRBV2, with 10 nucleotides matching TRBD2. Per the germline V gene, CDR1 is SNHLY and CDR2 is FYNNEI. V gave up 6 bases and J gave up 2 bases; unmatched junction bases: 8. The CDR3 runs to 16 residues. The CDR3 bases are TGTGCCAGCAGCTCCACTAGCGGGGAGGTCACAGATACGCAGTATTTT. This sequence encodes CASSSTSGEVTDTQYF.

The sample holds one count of this clone. The V and J genes are TRBV6-5 and TRBJ2-7; D uncertain. Trimming left V 6 bases short and J 6 bases short, with 18 bases between. CDR1 MNHEY and CDR2 SVGAGI come from the germline V gene. This CDR3 is 14 amino acids long. CDR3 sequence: CASRSATEFGEQYF. CDR3 DNA: TGTGCCAGCAGGTCCGCTACAGAGTTCGGCGAGCAGTACTTC.

The CDR3 nucleotides are TGTGCCAGCAGCCCCCGGACTAGCGGGGGAGATACGCAGTATTTT. Translating gives CASSPRTSGGDTQYF. The gene calls are TRBV9 and TRBJ2-3, with TRBD2 identical over 13 bases. Germline values: CDR1 SGDLS, CDR2 YYNGEE. Unmatched junction bases numbered 4, after V lost 4 bases and J lost 5 bases. The CDR3 is 15 residues long.

This clone was seen only once. The gene calls are TRBV15 and TRBJ1-2; 10 positions match TRBD1. The CDR3 has 17 amino acids. Trimming cost V 4 bases and J 7 bases; bases outside gene matches: 15. Germline CDR1 is LNHNV and CDR2 is YYDKDF (reference sequence). The CDR3 loop reads CATSNRDRGPRGRGYTF. The CDR3 DNA reads as TGTGCCACCAGCAACCGGGACAGGGGCCCCCGCGGACGTGGCTACACCTTC.

The V and J genes are TRBV30 and TRBJ2-1, with 14 bases aligning to TRBD2. The CDR3 has 15 amino acids. Germline CDR1 is GTSNPN and CDR2 is SVGIG (reference sequence). The V gene end was trimmed by 2 bases and the J gene end by 10 bases; junction bases not matched to a gene: 7. CDR3 nucleotide sequence: TGTGCCTGGAGTAGACTAGCGGGGGGGCGGGGGGAGCAGTTCTTC. Protein sequence: CAWSRLAGGRGEQFF.

The CDR3 here is CAISDGTGNEQYF. In DNA form, the CDR3 reads TGTGCCATCAGTGATGGGACAGGAAACGAGCAGTACTTC. This chain links TRBV10-3 with TRBJ2-7; 8 bases match TRBD1. Trimming at V came to 3 bases and at J to 5 bases, leaving 3 bases not matched to a gene. This CDR3 region has 13 residues. CDR1 and CDR2 (germline): ENHRY, SYGVKD.

The gene calls are TRBV7-3 and TRBJ2-1, with TRBD2 matching 7 bases. Trimming at V came to 2 bases and at J to 4 bases, leaving 5 bases not matched to a gene. This CDR3 is 15 amino acids long. Looked up from germline, CDR1 is SGHTA and CDR2 is FQGTGA. The CDR3 coding sequence is TGTGCCAGCAGCTTAGGGGGGGACCCTTACAATGAGCAGTTCTTC. It translates to CASSLGGDPYNEQFF.

This rearrangement joins TRBV2 to TRBJ1-3; D may be TRBD1 (5 bases). V lost 8 bases, J lost 0 bases, and 14 bases lay in between. The length of the CDR3 is 15 residues. CDR1 and CDR2 from the germline V gene are SNHLY and FYNNEI. In nucleotides, the CDR3 is TGTGCCAGCTCAGAGGACAACTTCTCTGGAAACACCATATATTTT. Translation: CASSEDNFSGNTIYF.

The sample holds one count of this clone. The CDR3 DNA follows: TGCGCCAGCAGCTTGGACAAAGCCTACGAGCAGTACTTC. Translating it yields CASSLDKAYEQYF. This rearrangement joins TRBV5-1 to TRBJ2-7; D is ambiguous. The CDR3 is 13 amino acids. Trimming removed 0 bases from V and 2 bases from J, with 6 bases in between. Germline V lookup: CDR1 SGHRS, CDR2 YFSETQ. The full variable domain, its missing parts supplied by reference TRBV5-1 and TRBJ2-7, is KAGVTQTPRYLIKTRGQQVTLSCSPISGHRSVSWYQQTPGQGLQFLFEYFSETQRNKGNFPGRFSGRQFSNSRSEMNVSTLELGDSALYLCASSLDKAYEQYFGPGTRLTVT.

This clone appeared a few times. J is TRBJ2-7 and V is TRBV10-3; a weak D match, TRBD1 (5 bases). This CDR3 has 12 amino acids. Trimming removed 3 bases at V and 2 bases at J, with 5 bases between. Germline assignment: CDR1 ENHRY and CDR2 SYGVKD. The CDR3 reads CAISDRAYEQYF. The CDR3 nucleotides are TGTGCCATCAGTGACAGGGCCTACGAGCAGTACTTC.

The CDR3 nucleotides are TGTGCCAGCAGCTCAAAGCGGAGACTAGCGGGGGGGAGCTCCTACAATGAGCAGTTCTTC. Amino acids: CASSSKRRLAGGSSYNEQFF. The chain carries TRBV7-3 and TRBJ2-1, with 14 bases fitting TRBD2. Germline V gene lookup returns CDR1 SGHTA and CDR2 FQGTGA. Germline trimming cut 4 bases from V and 0 bases from J; bases unmatched to any gene: 11. This CDR3 region has 20 residues. Looking up the rest from reference TRBV7-3 and TRBJ2-1 gives the full variable domain: GAGVSQTPSNKVTEKGKYVELRCDPISGHTALYWYRQSLGQGPEFLIYFQGTGAADDSGLPNDRFFAVRPEGSVSTLKIQRTERGDSAVYLCASSSKRRLAGGSSYNEQFFGPGTRLTVL.

The rearrangement uses TRBV7-3 and TRBJ1-1; 8 bases line up with TRBD1. The CDR3 sequence is 13 residues long. V shed 5 bases and J 10 bases; nucleotides not matched to a gene: 9. Germline lookup yields CDR1 SGHTA and CDR2 FQGTGA. The CDR3 reads CASSPGGINVAFF. DNA of the CDR3: TGTGCCAGCAGCCCAGGGGGCATTAATGTAGCTTTCTTT.

The chain recombines TRBV19 with TRBJ1-5; tentative D call: TRBD1 (5 bases). CDR1 and CDR2 from the germline V gene are LNHDA and SQIVND (reference sequence). The CDR3 spans 15 residues. Trimming cost V 3 bases and J 4 bases, with 13 bases left between them. The DNA of the CDR3 is TGTGCCAGTAGTATTTTGGAGGGGCGGAATCAGCCCCAGCATTTT. Protein sequence: CASSILEGRNQPQHF.

The CDR3 sequence is CAWTEDFNSPLHF. For the CDR3, the DNA is TGTGCCTGGACAGAAGATTTTAATTCACCCCTCCACTTT. J is TRBJ1-6 and V is TRBV30; the D is unclear. Trimming shortened V by 4 bases and J by 6 bases, and 10 bases separated the two germline ends. This CDR3 is 13 amino acids long. Germline V gene lookup returns CDR1 GTSNPN and CDR2 SVGIG (reference sequence). Variable domain in full (rest from reference TRBV30 and TRBJ1-6): SQTIHQWPATLVQPVGSPLSLECTVEGTSNPNLYWYRQAAGRGLQLLFYSVGIGQISSEVPQNLSASRPQDRQFILSSKKLLLSDSGFYLCAWTEDFNSPLHFGNGTRLTVT.

V is TRBV7-9 and J is TRBJ2-7, with TRBD2 as a possible D gene (5 bases). The V gene lost 5 bases and the J gene lost 0 bases, with 11 bases spanning the gap. CDR3 length: 14 residues. Germline values: CDR1 SEHNR, CDR2 FQNEAQ (reference sequence). The CDR3 DNA sequence: TGTGCCAGCAGCCCCGGACTCCGCTCCTACGAGCAGTACTTC. Translation: CASSPGLRSYEQYF.

The rearrangement uses TRBV2 and TRBJ2-7; maybe TRBD2 (6 bases). Trimming pared 6 bases from V and 2 bases from J, leaving 8 bases between. Germline assignment: CDR1 SNHLY and CDR2 FYNNEI. This CDR3 spans 12 amino acids. The CDR3 region has the DNA TGTGCCAGCAGCGGGGGAACCTACGAGCAGTACTTC. It is translated as CASSGGTYEQYF.

The rearrangement links TRBV6-5 to TRBJ2-3; 9 bases are shared with TRBD2. V trimming: 6 bases; J trimming: 2 bases; junction bases outside the gene matches: 6. This CDR3 region has 15 residues. Germline CDR1 MNHEY, CDR2 SVGAGI. The CDR3 here is CASSQRGVNTDTQYF. CDR3 sequence (DNA): TGTGCCAGCAGCCAGCGGGGGGTGAACACAGATACGCAGTATTTT.

This chain uses TRBV7-9 with TRBJ1-2; perhaps TRBD1 as D (5 bases). Germline assignment: CDR1 SEHNR and CDR2 FQNEAQ (reference sequence). The ends were cut back, 5 bases at V and 7 bases at J, with 17 bases in the middle. The CDR3 sequence is 14 residues long. The CDR3 DNA sequence: TGTGCCAGCAGCACAGGTCCGGCCCCGGGTGGCTACACCTTC. Its translation is CASSTGPAPGGYTF. Full variable domain (rest looked up from reference TRBV7-9 and TRBJ1-2): DTGVSQNPRHKITKRGQNVTFRCDPISEHNRLYWYRQTLGQGPEFLTYFQNEAQLEKSRLLSDRFSAERPKGSFSTLEIQRTEQGDSAMYLCASSTGPAPGGYTFGSGTRLTVV.

V usage is TRBV10-2 and J usage is TRBJ2-7; D might be TRBD2 (5 bases). CDR3 length equals 13 residues. The germline CDR1 and CDR2 sequences are WSHSY and SAAADI. Trimming shortened V by 10 bases and J by 2 bases, and 15 bases separated the two germline ends. This CDR3 reads CATTGYGAYEQYF. The CDR3, as DNA: TGCGCCACCACCGGGTACGGGGCCTACGAGCAGTACTTC.

V gene TRBV6-5 combines with J gene TRBJ2-7, with D maybe TRBD2 (6 bases). The V end lost 6 bases, the J end lost 3 bases, and 15 bases lay between the germline ends. The CDR3 spans 14 residues. Germline assignment: CDR1 MNHEY and CDR2 SVGAGI. DNA of the CDR3: TGTGCCAGCAGCCGGGACTCAATAAACTACGAGCAGTACTTC. Its translation: CASSRDSINYEQYF.

V and J are TRBV25-1 and TRBJ1-4; 7 positions match TRBD1. J lost 4 bases, V lost 2 bases, and 10 bases had no gene match. CDR1 is MGHDK and CDR2 is SYGVNS in the germline V gene. This CDR3 region has 17 residues. The CDR3 loop reads CASSEPFRGQDNEKLFF. CDR3 DNA: TGTGCCAGCAGTGAACCTTTCCGAGGACAGGATAATGAAAAACTGTTTTTT.

In this sample, this clone turned up a few times. The rearrangement uses TRBV5-6 and TRBJ1-2; no definite D call. The V gene's germline CDR1 is SGHDT and CDR2 YYEEEE. The CDR3 totals 12 residues. Deletions cut 7 bases from V and 0 bases from J, with 7 bases between. The CDR3 sequence is CASLRSNYGYTF. The CDR3 coding sequence is TGTGCCAGCTTGCGGTCTAACTATGGCTACACCTTC.